What follows are 19 T cell receptor beta chains derived from one specimen sequenced in a study of technical replicates of blood from several donors. Sequencing used immunoSEQ multiplex PCR; TCRdb keeps in-frame clones, though not all of them. The profile shows 55,000 to 80,000 clones, about 90% of them singletons. The specimen was PBMCs. These receptors all stem from a human donor in good health. Some clones in this sample may be carry-over from other donors' samples.

The chain is built from TRBV14 and TRBJ2-7; perhaps TRBD2 as D (5 bases). The CDR3 has 20 residues. V gave up 1 base and J gave up 4 bases, with 29 bases separating them. The germline V gene has CDR1 SGHDN and CDR2 FVKESK. CDR3 protein: CASSQVQGLTTPLPFYEQYF. The DNA for the CDR3 is TGTGCCAGCAGCCAAGTACAAGGACTGACAACACCCTTACCTTTTTACGAGCAGTACTTC. The full variable domain, completed using reference TRBV14 and TRBJ2-7, is EAGVTQFPSHSVIEKGQTVTLRCDPISGHDNLYWYRRVMGKEIKFLLHFVKESKQDESGMPNNRFLAERTGGTYSTLKVQPAELEDSGVYFCASSQVQGLTTPLPFYEQYFGPGTRLTVT.

The chain employs TRBV6-5 and TRBJ1-3, with D hard to call. Between the trimmed V and J ends, which lost 0 bases and 0 bases, there was a span of 9 bases. CDR1 is MNHEY and CDR2 is SVGAGI in the germline V gene. The CDR3 is 16 residues long. The CDR3 spells CASSYSQLFSGNTIYF. In DNA, the CDR3 is TGTGCCAGCAGTTACTCACAGCTTTTCTCTGGAAACACCATATATTTT.

This clone has just a few counts. The chain is built from TRBV5-1 and TRBJ2-3; a possible D gene is TRBD2 (7 bases). Trimming removed 6 bases from V and 2 bases from J, with 19 bases in between. The CDR3 sequence is 16 residues long. In germline, CDR1 is SGHRS, CDR2 YFSETQ. In DNA form, the CDR3 reads TGCGCCAGCATTGAGGGCGGGGGCTCCTTCACAGATACGCAGTATTTT. Amino acids: CASIEGGGSFTDTQYF.

The CDR3 coding sequence is TGTGCCAGCAGTCCGGCAGGGGGCTCTAATTCACCCCTCCACTTT. Translated: CASSPAGGSNSPLHF. The V gene is TRBV6-5, the J gene TRBJ1-6; 8 bases map to TRBD1. V dropped 5 bases and J dropped 6; count of bases not matched to a gene: 6. Per germline, CDR1 MNHEY and CDR2 SVGAGI. The CDR3 has 15 residues.

V and J are TRBV7-9 and TRBJ2-2; 7 bases line up with TRBD1. There are 13 residues in the CDR3. Germline CDR1 and CDR2: SEHNR and FQNEAQ (reference sequence). J was trimmed by 17 bases and V by 5 bases; bases with no gene match: 14. This chain's CDR3 is CASSPQPGQRRFF. In DNA, the CDR3 is TGTGCCAGCAGCCCCCAGCCGGGACAGCGTCGTTTTTTT.

The chain is built from TRBV4-3 and TRBJ2-7, with TRBD1 identical over 11 bases. This CDR3 contains 14 residues. V gave up 4 bases and J gave up 5 bases; unmatched junction bases: 4. The germline V gene encodes CDR1 LGHNA and CDR2 YSLEER. CDR3 in DNA: TGCGCCAGCAGCCCTGGGACAGGGGGAAACGAGCAGTACTTC. Translating gives CASSPGTGGNEQYF.

The chain combines TRBV7-6 with TRBJ2-7; D uncertain. V was trimmed by 4 bases and J by 0 bases, leaving 7 bases between them. The CDR3 runs 13 residues. Germline assignment: CDR1 SGHVS and CDR2 FNYEAQ. The CDR3 DNA is TGTGCCAGCAGCTCGTATTCCTCCTACGAGCAGTACTTC. Protein sequence: CASSSYSSYEQYF.

This clone came up a few times. The V call is TRBV9, the J call TRBJ2-5; 7 positions match TRBD2. Germline CDR1 SGDLS, CDR2 YYNGEE. The CDR3 contains 16 residues. V trimming: 3 bases; J trimming: 0 bases; junction bases outside the gene matches: 8. The CDR3 here is CASSAFAGGNQETQYF. CDR3 nucleotides: TGTGCCAGCAGCGCTTTCGCCGGGGGGAACCAAGAGACCCAGTACTTC.

V and J are TRBV9 and TRBJ1-2, with D maybe TRBD1 (6 bases). V was clipped by 0 bases and J by 4 bases, with 19 bases between them. The CDR3 runs 17 residues. Germline lookup yields CDR1 SGDLS and CDR2 YYNGEE. As DNA, the CDR3 is TGTGCCAGCAGCGTAGGAGGGACACCGGGATCTGGCTATGGCTACACCTTC. This translates into CASSVGGTPGSGYGYTF.

The chain combines TRBV5-4 with TRBJ2-4; 11 bases are shared with TRBD1. The CDR3 is 16 amino acids. V dropped 4 bases and J dropped 5; count of bases not matched to a gene: 8. Germline CDR1 and CDR2: SGHNT and YYREEE (reference sequence). The CDR3 spells CASSPGGQGAQNIQYF. The CDR3 DNA reads TGTGCCAGCAGCCCAGGCGGACAGGGGGCACAAAACATTCAGTACTTC. Based on the CDR3 plus reference TRBV5-4 and TRBJ2-4, the full variable domain is ETGVTQSPTHLIKTRGQQVTLRCSSQSGHNTVSWYQQALGQGPQFIFQYYREEENGRGNFPPRFSGLQFPNYSSELNVNALELDDSALYLCASSPGGQGAQNIQYFGAGTRLSVL.

Here the CDR3 reads CASSQERILAGSTGELFF. CDR3 DNA: TGCGCCAGCAGCCAGGAAAGGATTCTAGCGGGGAGCACCGGGGAGCTGTTTTTT. V is TRBV4-3 and J is TRBJ2-2, with TRBD2 identical over 9 bases. Germline loops: CDR1 LGHNA, CDR2 YSLEER. The CDR3 sequence is 18 residues long. V shed 3 bases and J 4 bases; nucleotides not matched to a gene: 12.

The genes are TRBV7-9 and TRBJ1-1; D remains unclear. The germline CDR1 and CDR2 sequences are SEHNR and FQNEAQ (reference sequence). This CDR3 is built from 11 residues. The V and J ends lost 4 bases and 8 bases respectively, with 8 bases between them. The CDR3 reads CASSSTPEAFF. The DNA for the CDR3 is TGTGCCAGCAGCTCAACACCCGAAGCTTTCTTT. Together with reference TRBV7-9 and TRBJ1-1, the CDR3 gives the full variable domain: DTGVSQNPRHKITKRGQNVTFRCDPISEHNRLYWYRQTLGQGPEFLTYFQNEAQLEKSRLLSDRFSAERPKGSFSTLEIQRTEQGDSAMYLCASSSTPEAFFGQGTRLTVV.

The rearrangement links TRBV5-1 to TRBJ2-7, with D maybe TRBD1 (5 bases). This CDR3 comprises 14 residues. Germline CDR1 SGHRS, CDR2 YFSETQ. Between the trimmed V and J ends, which lost 2 bases and 1 base, there was a span of 10 bases. CDR3 nucleotides: TGCGCCAGCAGCTTCGCCCAGGGATCCTACGAGCAGTACTTC. Its translation: CASSFAQGSYEQYF.

This chain joins TRBV5-4 and TRBJ2-7; the match to TRBD2 covers 13 bases. Germline CDR1 is SGHNT and CDR2 is YYREEE (reference sequence). Trimming at V came to 5 bases and at J to 5 bases, leaving 7 bases not matched to a gene. The CDR3 extends over 15 amino acids. In nucleotides, the CDR3 is TGTGCCAGCAGACCTCTGGGGACTAGCGGGAACGAGCAGTACTTC. Translation gives CASRPLGTSGNEQYF.

The genes are TRBV7-2 and TRBJ1-2; 7 bases match TRBD1. The CDR3 is 13 residues long. The V gene end was trimmed by 4 bases and the J gene end by 8 bases; junction bases not matched to a gene: 7. The germline V gene encodes CDR1 SGHTA and CDR2 FQGNSA. CDR3 bases: TGTGCCAGCAGCTCCCGACAGGGTGAGGGCTACACCTTC. This translates into CASSSRQGEGYTF.

The rearrangement joins TRBV6-5 to TRBJ2-7; 7 positions agree with TRBD2. CDR1 is MNHEY and CDR2 is SVGAGI in the germline V gene. With V trimmed by 7 bases and J by 7 bases, 16 bases remained unmatched. This CDR3 is 15 amino acids long. The CDR3 spells CASTPGGRGGGEQYF. The CDR3 DNA reads TGTGCCAGCACTCCTGGGGGGAGGGGTGGGGGGGAGCAGTACTTC.

This clone came up once. V is TRBV6-5 and J is TRBJ2-3; 7 bases map to TRBD1. The CDR3 is 13 amino acids. Germline-derived CDR1 and CDR2 are MNHEY and SVGAGI. After removal of 4 bases from V and 8 bases from J, the junction contained 6 bases not matched to a gene. CDR3 nucleotides: TGTGCCAGCAGTTCAGTTAGGGGGCGTACGCAGTATTTT. This sequence encodes CASSSVRGRTQYF.

This chain joins TRBV20-1 and TRBJ1-1, with 10 nucleotides matching TRBD1. CDR1 and CDR2 (germline): DFQATT, SNEGSKA (reference sequence). The ends lost 6 bases at V and 7 bases at J; junction bases unmatched: 2. The CDR3 has 11 amino acids. The CDR3 sequence: CSARTGGEAFF. The CDR3, as DNA: TGCAGTGCCCGGACAGGGGGTGAAGCTTTCTTT.

The chain uses TRBV7-3 and TRBJ2-1; D perhaps matches TRBD1 (6 bases). Germline loops: CDR1 SGHTA, CDR2 FQGTGA. The CDR3 contains 15 residues. Trimming pared 4 bases from V and 7 bases from J, leaving 17 bases between. The CDR3 protein is CASSSTGKSGNEQFF. Here the CDR3 DNA reads TGTGCCAGCAGCTCTACAGGGAAGTCCGGGAATGAGCAGTTCTTC.